This T cell receptor beta chain was captured in a study of OX40 agonist ivuxolimab in advanced cancers. About the research overall: The drug used for patients, ivuxolimab, was an agonistic anti-OX40 (CD134) antibody.

TCRdb's copy holds only in-frame clones and misses some; the assay was immunoSEQ multiplex PCR. The sample includes 73,000 or so clones, approximately 86% of them seen just once. CDR1 and CDR2 (germline): LNHDA, SQIVND (reference sequence). This CDR3 contains 16 residues. V lost 3 bases and J lost 8, with 20 bases in between. This sequence originates from an adult with an advanced solid tumor such as melanoma, head and neck, liver or kidney cancer. The chain employs TRBV19 and TRBJ2-1, with D maybe TRBD2 (6 bases). This specimen consisted of CD4+ or CD8+ T cells sorted from blood, obtained in a trial of the OX40 agonist ivuxolimab. CDR3 DNA sequence: TGTGCCAGTAGTATCTCACCAGCGGGCAATACCCATGAGCAGTTCTTC. It yields the protein CASSISPAGNTHEQFF.